The entry that follows covers one TCR beta chain sequence. Produced via immunoSEQ multiplex PCR; TCRdb's table is partial and in-frame only. The sample shows about 58,000 clones, around nine tenths of them seen only once. The CDR3 is made up of 12 amino acids. V lost 3 bases and J 4 bases, leaving 9 bases between the germline ends. The germline CDR1 and CDR2 sequences are GTSNPN and SVGIG (reference sequence). The data were obtained in a study of OX40 agonist ivuxolimab in advanced cancers. The chain has TRBV30 and TRBJ1-1; D possibly corresponds to TRBD1 (5 bases). The receptor was isolated from an adult with an advanced solid tumor such as melanoma, head and neck, liver or kidney cancer. The material sequenced was CD4+ or CD8+ T cells sorted from blood, taken in a trial of the OX40 agonist ivuxolimab. DNA for the CDR3: TGTGCCTGGAGAGGGGATGGCACTGAAGCTTTCTTT. It yields the protein CAWRGDGTEAFF.